This T cell receptor beta chain was sequenced for a study of cytomegalovirus exposure and HLA in healthy donors (TCRdb year 2017). Broadly, across the study: According to an earlier analysis of a few hundred of the donors, some 180 million T cells yielded 117 million unique TCR beta sequences and around 300 Gb of sequence data. Approximately 300 gigabases of sequencing data and roughly 81 million unique TCR sequences made up an early release that covered 500 to 700 HLA-typed donors. The study was designed to test whether signatures of past pathogen exposure could be identified by cataloging public T cell receptors. Rather than using new phenotypic data, the later analysis identified candidate immune exposures from TCR beta sequences and from how often those sequences occurred across donors. The genetic ancestry cluster associated with self-reported Caucasian donors included approximately 85% of the roughly 400 genotyped donors. About 5 DR-DQ haplotypes were handled as single units for association and clustering, since linkage in the cohort was strong. HLA typing included class I and class II loci at four-digit resolution. Donor age, sex, ethnicity and CMV serostatus were collected together with the repertoire data. A later genetic analysis used genome-wide SNP genotypes for about 55% of the 666 donors, treating that subset as a discovery cohort. In a later analysis, previously published TCR beta repertoires from about 670 donors were re-analyzed and high-resolution HLA genotyping was added so that TCR occurrence patterns could be studied. On average, roughly 250,000 unique TCR beta nucleotide sequences were sequenced per donor among about 400 genotyped donors of the cohort, with roughly a sixth of those sequences being non-productive. All discovery cohort repertoires had been generated using a single sequencing platform. The number of donors typed differed by locus, with 629-630 for A, B, C, DRB1 and DQB1, around 520 for DQA1, over 600 for DPA1, and approximately 470 for DPB1. The study used immunosequencing to profile the T cell repertoires of several hundred subjects and linked those repertoires to cytomegalovirus serostatus. In an earlier analysis of a few hundred of the donors, high-throughput TCR beta sequencing was used to judge whether each TCR beta V gene segment behaved as functional or pseudogenic. Along with the approximately 620-subject first cohort, a separate validation cohort of over a hundred different subjects was used. High-throughput TCR immunosequencing, statistical association of individual TCRs with disease status, and machine learning were combined to predict cytomegalovirus infection status.

Overall study outcomes, separate from this receptor: Some IMGT-functional V segments, including TRBV6-2 and TRBV6-3, could not be distinguished by the 87-base-pair reads and were therefore excluded. Because counts were too low, about 18 rarely observed V segments, including chromosome 9 orphons, were left out of the earlier analysis of about 500 of the donors. According to a later analysis, most CMV-associated TCR beta chains appeared to be HLA-restricted, and the HLA associations seemed to be driven largely by CMV exposure. The classifier was reported to diagnose cytomegalovirus status with high specificity and sensitivity in both the original and validation cohorts. A later genetic analysis associated a missense DCLRE1C variant with V-gene and J-gene trimming of TCR beta chains, and an independent cohort replicated the association. Because HLA typing was unavailable for some donors at each locus, only the typed subset was used in association tests. In vitro tests confirmed that a few of the cytomegalovirus-associated TCR beta chains recognize cytomegalovirus antigens. In a later analysis, TCR association rates were found to vary across HLA loci, with the most associated TCRs seen for DRB1 alleles and the fewest for HLA-C alleles. A further reported finding was that TCR beta sequences accurately predicted the HLA-A and HLA-B alleles for most subjects in the first cohort. Most TCR sequences were observed very rarely across donors, whereas some public TCRs were present in many individuals. In this cohort, only TCR beta chains were sequenced, and detectable features were limited by the absence of alpha or paired-chain data. A later analysis associated some 17,000 TCR beta sequences with specific HLA alleles at a false discovery rate of 0.05. In an earlier analysis of approximately 590 of the donors, most TCR beta V segments appeared in productive rearrangements about 87% or about 30% of the time, broadly matching IMGT annotations. The presence/absence analyses assumed that sequencing depth was roughly uniform across donors, and that assumption may not be true. According to a later genetic analysis, donors in an Asian-associated ancestry cluster had fewer N-insertions in productive TCRs than the approximately 610-donor mean. For the cohort, immune exposure information was limited to CMV serostatus. In a later analysis, several top co-occurrence clusters were reported to appear linked to parvovirus B19, influenza, CMV and Epstein-Barr virus. Linkage disequilibrium might explain the correlated functional status among segregating V segments, but an unknown experimental factor could not be excluded. When HLA alleles, especially DR and DQ, strongly co-occurred, TCR associations were difficult to assign to individual alleles. The study listed 150 to 200 TCR beta chains as associated with cytomegalovirus. A cluster of highly shared sequence variants was judged likely to be a technical artifact of the sequencing pipeline. The authors suggested that the approach could potentially be extended to other disease states and immunological phenotypes. Compared with equally common non-associated chains, HLA-associated TCR beta chains in a later analysis were more clonally expanded and had lower generation probabilities.

The library was built by means of the immunoSEQ multiplex PCR assay. For the multiplex PCR, a mixture combining 60 forward primers for TCR Vbeta segments and 13 reverse primers for TCR Jbeta segments was used. A multiplex PCR assay on genomic DNA amplified the CDR3 region of rearranged TCR beta genes. The amplified TCR beta libraries were sequenced on the Illumina HiSeq System as 87-base-pair reads. As for the authors' bioinformatics: A later analysis tallied tens of millions of unique TCR beta chains across the approximately 670 repertoires, and approximately 12 million of those chains were shared by two or more donors. Raw reads were error-corrected and collapsed into unique sequences by a nearest-neighbor algorithm in which closely related sequences were merged to remove PCR and sequencing errors. CDR3 sequences were aligned to IMGT reference sequences to assign V, D and J gene segments. For a sequence to be retained, a match of at least six nucleotides to both a V gene segment and a J gene segment was required. A rearrangement was called productive if the CDR3 had no stop codons and remained in frame with V and J, and every other rearrangement was called non-productive. Following IMGT convention, CDR3 was defined as the stretch from the second conserved V-encoded cysteine up to the conserved J-encoded phenylalanine. Sequences without an unambiguous match to a single V gene segment were excluded from the earlier analysis of over 500 of the donors. In an earlier analysis of approximately 610 of the donors, V segments were called functional above 56.7% productive rearrangements and were called segregating when the between-donor standard deviation exceeded 5%. A statistical classification framework was developed to diagnose cytomegalovirus status using the catalog of TCR beta chain sequences. V and J gene assignment, in a later analysis, came from comparing TCR nucleotide sequences with IMGT/GENE-DB human TR gene sequences. Using the TCRdist pipeline, a later analysis assigned CDR3 sequences along with most-parsimonious VDJ recombination scenarios. In a later analysis, each TCR beta chain was defined by its CDR3 amino acid sequence together with its V-gene family, and reads lacking a unique V-gene family were excluded. To address suspected cross-contamination and a sequencing artifact, a later analysis removed some 620 highly shared, low-generation-probability nucleotide sequences. A later analysis calculated a clonal expansion index for each public chain from normalized within-repertoire ranks of inferred template counts. In a later analysis, generation probabilities were computed using a VDJ recombination model fitted to out-of-frame rearrangements, and the results were checked against IGoR. A later analysis scored TCR-TCR, TCR-HLA and TCR-CMV co-occurrence with hypergeometric tests, applying a repertoire-size bias correction to TCR pairs. A later analysis estimated false discovery rates by permuting HLA or CMV assignments 20 times. In a later analysis, co-occurring TCRs were grouped with DBSCAN, and TCRdist sequence similarity was added when clustering was performed within HLA-allele-positive subsets. For co-occurrence clustering, repertoires with fewer than 30,000 or more than 120,000 public chains were excluded, along with about five repertoires with anomalous nucleotide sharing. TCRdb obtained this table from immuneACCESS and retained in-frame rearrangements with V and J assigned. These tables miss some clones; where compared with another copy, unresolved V genes account for less than half of the shortfall, and the remainder is unexplained. Clonal size and the V and J genes are those of that table, whereas D and trimming came from the DNA. The table held for this sample gives about 75,000 clones. About 3.8% of the sample goes to the ten largest clones.

V trim: 6 bases; J trim: 0 bases; unmatched bases: 10. Sequences SNHLY (CDR1) and FYNNEI (CDR2) are obtained from the germline V gene. The CDR3 contains 16 residues, cysteine and phenylalanine counted. The kept DNA is CDR3 alone, 48 bases in frame from the first base. Concerning this clone itself: Its cognate antigen has yet to be identified.

In total, 630 or so healthy bone marrow donors made up the cohort. At the time of sampling, every cohort member was nominally healthy, though immune exposures that went unrecorded were likely present. The donor was CMV seropositive and was included in the group of some 290 seropositive cohort members. A peripheral blood sample was provided by each donor, and peripheral blood mononuclear cells were used for TCR beta sequencing. The Qiagen DNeasy Blood Extraction Kit was used to extract genomic DNA from the blood cell samples. This TCR derives from a man between 18 and 29 years old in good health and CMV-seropositive. The chain employs TRBV2 and TRBJ1-1, and TRBD1 aligns with 7 junction nucleotides. The sequencing input was PBMCs. Here the CDR3 is given as CASSPGQQIMNTEAFF. The bases read TGTGCCAGCAGCCCGGGACAGCAAATCATGAACACTGAAGCTTTCTTT.